This record covers a single T cell receptor beta chain. The sequence runs out 3 residues before the end of the CDR3; the remainder is reconstructed from the germline J gene. This sample stems from a study of T cells in women clearing cervical HPV infection. V was clipped by 0 bases and J by 7 bases, with 11 bases between them. Germline-derived CDR1 and CDR2 are SGHRS and YFSETQ. CDR3 length: 14 residues. TCRdb's copy holds only in-frame clones and misses some; the assay was immunoSEQ multiplex PCR. The sample's table shows 20,000 or so clones. The chain recombines TRBV5-1 with TRBJ2-1; perhaps TRBD2 as D (6 bases). This TCR derives from a woman between 18 and 75 years old with a cervical HPV16 infection that either progressed to CIN3+ or cleared (not recorded which). The specimen was blood buffy coat. The sequenced CDR3 bases are TGCGCCAGCAGCTTGGTCCATCGGGGGAATGAG. Translating gives CASSLVHRGNE. The full CDR3 reads CASSLVHRGNEQFF.